A selection of T cell receptor beta chains follows, all from one sample in a study of Graves' ophthalmopathy and Graves' hyperthyroidism. TCRdb independently ran MiXCR on the multiplex PCR reads; one entry per CDR3 protein. The table includes 740,000 or so distinct CDR3 sequences, 35% to 50% detected once. The specimen was peripheral blood. The source of these receptors is an adult man with Graves' ophthalmopathy. CDR3s leave out the opening cysteine and the closing phenylalanine or tryptophan. Fields, in order: CDR3 protein, J gene, V gene.

ASSPRGLQDTEAF TRBJ1-1 TRBV7-2
ASSPEQGPNEKLF TRBJ1-4 TRBV9
ASSEQGLAYEQY TRBJ2-7 TRBV25-1
ASSYSGQRTGELF TRBJ2-2 TRBV25-1
ASSLGQGVAGSPLH TRBJ1-6 TRBV12-3/TRBV12-4
ASSQKRGEETQY TRBJ2-5 TRBV4-2
ATSSRGGQPQH TRBJ1-5 TRBV24-1
ASSARTSRAELF TRBJ2-2 TRBV25-1
SVPGQGVAF TRBJ1-1 TRBV29-1
ASSLAGTSVREQY TRBJ2-7 TRBV7-2
ASSPRDRDSLPQH TRBJ1-5 TRBV6-4
ASSLSTGANVLT TRBJ2-6 TRBV5-1
ASSPGGTYQETQY TRBJ2-5 TRBV9
SASRPPGGIGETQY TRBJ2-5 TRBV20-1
ASSLGGQGGAF TRBJ1-1 TRBV11-2
ASSAGEASLEETQY TRBJ2-5 TRBV2
ASSQESRWTDYSNQPQH TRBJ1-5 TRBV4-2
ASSASNTGELF TRBJ2-2 TRBV10-1
ASSPQSPDQETQY TRBJ2-5 TRBV2
ASSGTRTGLGYEQY TRBJ2-7 TRBV7-9
ASSPGFFAVNEKLF TRBJ1-4 TRBV7-9
ASSQHSPNTGELF TRBJ2-2 TRBV25-1
ASSFHSTETQY TRBJ2-5 TRBV7-9
ASSLDQAGGRGYT TRBJ1-2 TRBV9
ASSPLAGVTETQY TRBJ2-5 TRBV19
SAVTGRNTEAF TRBJ1-1 TRBV29-1
ASSKGGVFGLAVGEQY TRBJ2-7 TRBV10-3
ASSDVQGTEAF TRBJ1-1 TRBV6-4
ASSVEQGEIQGYT TRBJ1-2 TRBV9
ASSLEGFKAF TRBJ1-1 TRBV5-4
ASNPLAGDTGELF TRBJ2-2 TRBV2
ASSLGAGGNGANVLT TRBJ2-6 TRBV10-3
SAWRAETQY TRBJ2-5 TRBV20-1
ASSQKTGANVLT TRBJ2-6 TRBV2
ASNTHMNTEAF TRBJ1-1 TRBV10-2
ASSQVPGKETQY TRBJ2-5 TRBV3-1
AISVEGRWETQY TRBJ2-5 TRBV10-3
SARPGQGMNYEQY TRBJ2-7 TRBV20-1
ASSLGSQPTGELF TRBJ2-2 TRBV7-9
ATSRDPGPRRY TRBJ2-7 TRBV15
ASRDSGTGELF TRBJ2-2 TRBV7-2
ASSVGARTNYEQY TRBJ2-7 TRBV9
ASSSGRGMTQY TRBJ2-5 TRBV27
SVARDRGVSGANVLT TRBJ2-6 TRBV29-1
ASKGQGVWTEAF TRBJ1-1 TRBV2
AASSSGGNQPQH TRBJ1-5 TRBV24-1
SVEGGGVQDFYNEQF TRBJ2-1 TRBV29-1
SASSAGSRDGYT TRBJ1-2 TRBV20-1
ASSPPSPRDSTYGYT TRBJ1-2 TRBV7-9
ATSRDRGSSYEQY TRBJ2-7 TRBV15
AGRKREGPETQY TRBJ2-5 TRBV2
ASSLQTISNQPQH TRBJ1-5 TRBV7-9
ASSLGDRALY TRBJ2-3 TRBV7-9
ASSLNEEEQY TRBJ2-7 TRBV7-9
ASRGTGNSNQPQH TRBJ1-5 TRBV2